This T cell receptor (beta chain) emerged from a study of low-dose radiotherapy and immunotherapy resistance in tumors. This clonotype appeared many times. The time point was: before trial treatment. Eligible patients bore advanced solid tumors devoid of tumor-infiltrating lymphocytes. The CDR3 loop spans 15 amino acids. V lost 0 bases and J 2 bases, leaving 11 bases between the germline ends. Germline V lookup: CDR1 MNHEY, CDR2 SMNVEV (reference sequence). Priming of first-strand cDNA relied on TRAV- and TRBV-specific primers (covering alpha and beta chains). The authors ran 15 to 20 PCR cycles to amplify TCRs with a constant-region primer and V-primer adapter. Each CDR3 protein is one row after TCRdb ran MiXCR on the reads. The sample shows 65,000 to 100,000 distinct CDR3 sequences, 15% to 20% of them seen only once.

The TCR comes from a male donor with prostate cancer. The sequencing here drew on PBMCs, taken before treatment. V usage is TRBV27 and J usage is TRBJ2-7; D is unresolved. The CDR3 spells CASSLSGRWTYEQYF. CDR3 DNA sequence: TGTGCCAGCAGTTTATCGGGTCGTTGGACCTACGAGCAGTACTTC.